This T cell receptor (beta chain) was recorded in a study of cytomegalovirus exposure and HLA in healthy donors. At the level of the study: Earlier sequencing of approximately 180 million T cells yielded 90 million to 140 million unique TCR beta sequences. Regarding the study as a whole: When presence/absence was analysed, sequencing depth was taken to be roughly uniform across donors.

Germline assignment: CDR1 SEHNR and CDR2 FQNEAQ (reference sequence). This CDR3 is built from 16 residues. V was clipped by 1 base and J by 7 bases, with 14 bases between them. 13 Jbeta primers and 60 Vbeta primers were used for the PCR. Clones were read by immunoSEQ multiplex PCR, and TCRdb kept only the in-frame ones, dropping some. Seen here are 150,000 to 180,000 clones, 70% to 80% observed once, and the top ten hold 2.1%. Healthy bone marrow donors formed the donor group. As concerns this clone: The antigen is unknown.

Sequencing was performed on PBMCs. The chain is built from TRBV7-9 and TRBJ1-6; D possibly corresponds to TRBD1 (6 bases). The receptor was derived from a man under 40 in good health and CMV-seronegative. The CDR3 spells CASSLEGGVGNSPLHF. The CDR3 bases are TGTGCCAGCAGCTTAGAGGGGGGGGTAGGGAATTCACCCCTCCACTTT.